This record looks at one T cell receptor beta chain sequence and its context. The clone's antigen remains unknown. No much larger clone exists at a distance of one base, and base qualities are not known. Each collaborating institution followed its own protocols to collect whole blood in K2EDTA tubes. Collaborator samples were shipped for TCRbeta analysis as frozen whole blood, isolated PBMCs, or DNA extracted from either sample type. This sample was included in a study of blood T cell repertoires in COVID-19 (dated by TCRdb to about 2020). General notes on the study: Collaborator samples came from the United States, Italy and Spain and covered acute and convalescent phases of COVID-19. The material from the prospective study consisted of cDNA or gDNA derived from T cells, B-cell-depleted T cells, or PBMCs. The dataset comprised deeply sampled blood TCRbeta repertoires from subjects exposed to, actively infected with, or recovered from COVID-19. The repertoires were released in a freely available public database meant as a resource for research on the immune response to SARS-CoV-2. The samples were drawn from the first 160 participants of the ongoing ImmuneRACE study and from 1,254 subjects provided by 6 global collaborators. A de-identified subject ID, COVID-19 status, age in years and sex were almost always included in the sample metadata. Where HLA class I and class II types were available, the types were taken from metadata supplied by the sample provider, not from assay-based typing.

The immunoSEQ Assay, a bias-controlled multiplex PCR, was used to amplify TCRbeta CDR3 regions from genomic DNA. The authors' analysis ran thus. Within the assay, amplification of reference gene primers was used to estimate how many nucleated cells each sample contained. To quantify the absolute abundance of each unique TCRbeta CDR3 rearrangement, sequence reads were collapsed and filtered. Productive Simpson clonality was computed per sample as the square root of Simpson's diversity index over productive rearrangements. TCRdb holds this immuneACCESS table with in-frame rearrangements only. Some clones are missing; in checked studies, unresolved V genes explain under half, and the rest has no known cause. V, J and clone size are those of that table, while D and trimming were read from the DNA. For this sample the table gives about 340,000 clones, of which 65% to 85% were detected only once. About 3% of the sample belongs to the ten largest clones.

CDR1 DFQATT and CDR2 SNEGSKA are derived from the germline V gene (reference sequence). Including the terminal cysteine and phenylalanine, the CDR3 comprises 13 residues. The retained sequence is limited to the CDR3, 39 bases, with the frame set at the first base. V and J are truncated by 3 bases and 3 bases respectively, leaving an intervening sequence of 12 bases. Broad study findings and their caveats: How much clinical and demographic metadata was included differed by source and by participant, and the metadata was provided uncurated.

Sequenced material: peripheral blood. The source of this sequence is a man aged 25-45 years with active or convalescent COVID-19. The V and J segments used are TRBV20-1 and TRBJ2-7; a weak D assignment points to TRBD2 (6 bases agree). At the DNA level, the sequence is TGCAGTGCTAGTGCGGTGGACTACTACGAGCAGTACTTC. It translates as CSASAVDYYEQYF.